These 6 T cell receptor beta chains originate from one sample sequenced in a study of shared clonotypes between healthy human individuals (dated by TCRdb to 2019 to 2021). The library was generated by the immunoSEQ multiplex PCR assay. What TCRdb holds here is the immuneACCESS table cut down to in-frame rearrangements. Part of the clones is not present; checked against another copy, under half of the missing clones reflect an unresolved V gene, and the others are unexplained. The sample table contains approximately 1.9 million clones; only one count was recorded for about 94% of them. The top ten constitute around 1.8% of the sample. For the CD8 naive samples, CD45RO-negative cells were positively selected for CCR7, yielding a CD45RA+CCR7+ population from which TemRA cells were excluded. Sequenced material: naive CD8+ T cells from PBMCs. Read against the paper, the sample's cell subset or site label means: CD45RA+CCR7+. These TCRs come from a man aged 18 to 29 in good health. Some clones in this sample may be carry-over from other donors' samples.

The chain has TRBV28 and TRBJ1-3, with D tentatively TRBD1 (5 bases). There are 15 residues in the CDR3. From germline, CDR1 is MDHEN and CDR2 SYDVKM. V dropped 8 bases and J dropped 4 bases, with 18 bases sitting between them. This chain's CDR3 is CASARPGTPGNTIYF. CDR3 coding DNA: TGTGCCAGCGCCCGGCCAGGGACTCCCGGAAACACCATATATTTT.

The CDR3 DNA reads TGTGCCAGCAGCCCTAGGACGGACCCCTATGGCTACACCTTC. It codes for CASSPRTDPYGYTF. This chain links TRBV5-6 with TRBJ1-2; D gene uncertain. Trimming cost V 4 bases and J 4 bases, with 14 bases left between them. This CDR3 has 14 residues. Germline V gene data show CDR1 as SGHDT and CDR2 as YYEEEE. Based on the CDR3 plus reference TRBV5-6 and TRBJ1-2, the full variable domain is DAGVTQSPTHLIKTRGQQVTLRCSPKSGHDTVSWYQQALGQGPQFIFQYYEEEERQRGNFPDRFSGHQFPNYSSELNVNALLLGDSALYLCASSPRTDPYGYTFGSGTRLTVV.

The chain links TRBV28 to TRBJ2-7; no clear D gene. V was pared by 3 bases and J by 7 bases, with 19 bases between. Germline V gene lookup returns CDR1 MDHEN and CDR2 SYDVKM. The CDR3 spans 15 residues. The CDR3, as DNA: TGTGCCAGCAGTTTCCTTACCGACGTGGTCGGAGAGCAGTACTTC. It yields the protein CASSFLTDVVGEQYF.

The V and J genes are TRBV5-6 and TRBJ2-2, with D tentatively TRBD2 (5 bases). CDR1 SGHDT and CDR2 YYEEEE come from the germline V gene. This CDR3 is built from 17 residues. Trimming cost V 0 bases and J 7 bases, with 19 bases left between them. This chain's CDR3 is CASSLAVTGLVGGELFF. The CDR3 nucleotides read TGTGCCAGCAGCTTGGCCGTAACGGGATTAGTCGGCGGGGAGCTGTTTTTT.

This sequence joins TRBV2 and TRBJ2-3; the D call may be TRBD1 or TRBD2 (5 bases each). Germline V gives CDR1 SNHLY, CDR2 FYNNEI. This CDR3 region has 17 residues. The germline V and J ends were trimmed by 2 bases and 0 bases, with 15 bases remaining between them. The CDR3 here is CASSERDPITSTDTQYF. The DNA of the CDR3 is TGTGCCAGCAGTGAACGGGACCCCATCACTAGCACAGATACGCAGTATTTT.

V is TRBV6-1 and J is TRBJ2-7, with no clear D. V shed 2 bases and J shed 4 bases, with 15 bases lying between them. There are 15 residues in the CDR3. The V gene's germline CDR1 is MNHNS and CDR2 SASEGT. This chain's CDR3 is CASSELAEPIYEQYF. In DNA, the CDR3 is TGTGCCAGCAGTGAACTTGCGGAGCCAATATACGAGCAGTACTTC.